This TCR beta chain was sequenced for a study of post-analysis software for immune sequencing data (dated by TCRdb to 2013 to 2016). About the study as a whole: Recorded disease courses included relapsing-remitting, secondary progressive and progressive-relapsing multiple sclerosis, with some patients lacking subtype annotation. Patient repertoires were compared against about a dozen previously published healthy control repertoires from donors aged 6 to 25 years. A subset of samples was prepared in parallel using single-end sample barcoding, then pooled and co-amplified after Illumina adapter ligation. Summary of the overall study and its limitations: The control group was slightly older than the multiple sclerosis patient group. Roughly 5 TRBV segments, including TRBV5-6, TRBV5-1 and TRBV20-1, were significantly more frequent in patients than controls. Compared with controls, multiple sclerosis patients had significantly lower normalized Chao1 diversity, a finding suggesting substantial peripheral T-cell clonal expansion. When samples were clustered directly using the F measure, samples prepared in the same batch co-clustered strongly, which prompted a batch-effect correction.

This clonotype appeared a single time. Its cognate antigen has yet to be identified. Base-call qualities are not available, and no considerably larger clone is one nucleotide away. Library prep was done by PCR. TCRdb records Illumina HiSeq 2500 as the sequencer. Unique molecular identifiers were incorporated into TCR beta cDNA libraries to reduce PCR and sequencing biases. Every 1 to 10 million input T cells yielded 500,000 or so cDNA molecules, meaning each molecule approximated one T cell. The patient libraries were prepared and sequenced using the same protocol as the earlier healthy control dataset. Within a given batch, samples were prepared together, multiplexed and sequenced on the same HiSeq lane. Per the authors' processing: Raw barcoded reads were processed with MIGEC, discarding single-read molecular identifier groups before consensus assembly and CDR3 extraction. Clonotype tables were post-analysed with VDJtools, and diversity was normalized by down-sampling all datasets to the smallest sample size. Repertoire overlap clustering matched CDR3 amino acid but not nucleotide sequences to correct batch-related cross-sample contamination. The public reads were reanalyzed by TCRdb: fastp trimming at Q25, MiXCR alignment, in-frame beta chains only. Entries are consolidated by CDR3 protein sequence, retaining the most common genes and DNA. TCRdb, not the authors, supplied the V and J calls. The sample yields approximately 690,000 distinct CDR3 sequences; approximately 60% were counted once. Jointly, the top ten make up approximately 10% of the sample.

Unmatched junction bases come to 4, with V trimmed by 4 bases and J by 5 bases. Spanning cysteine to phenylalanine, the CDR3 consists of 15 amino acids. The CDR3 DNA has 45 bases and is translated from base 1. The germline V gene provides CDR1 KGHDR and CDR2 SFDVKD. To demonstrate the VDJtools post-analysis software, TCR beta repertoires were profiled from the peripheral blood of 10 to 15 young patients with multiple sclerosis. The patients with multiple sclerosis were children and adolescents between roughly 6 and 16 years of age. What was sequenced was blood. The receptor chain draws on TRBV24-1 and TRBJ2-1; 10 bases in between match TRBD1. The receptor was isolated from a girl aged 2-10 years with multiple sclerosis. The CDR3 region reads CATSDPGTGDNEQFF. The nucleotides read TGTGCCACCAGTGACCCCGGGACAGGGGACAATGAGCAGTTCTTC.